The present entry profiles one T cell receptor (beta chain) with its context. What it binds is not known. Trimming took 7 bases from V and 6 from J, leaving 16 bases between them. This CDR3 contains 13 residues. Germline CDR1 and CDR2: MNHNS and SASEGT. Only in-frame clones appear in the TCRdb table, and some are missing; sequencing was by immunoSEQ multiplex PCR. The table includes about 120,000 clones, roughly 94% detected once. This sample was taken from a study of siplizumab effects on memory and regulatory T cells. Study outcomes and limitations: Poor capture below about 10^-5 frequency left most alloreactive clones unmapped to unstimulated subsets.

The rearrangement uses TRBV6-1 and TRBJ2-7; D not resolved. The TCR comes from a human donor in good health. The sample taken for sequencing was non-Treg CD4+ T cells sorted from blood. In nucleotides, the CDR3 is TGTGCCAGCACCTACTGGGCCCAAGGCGAGCAGTACTTC. It is translated as CASTYWAQGEQYF.